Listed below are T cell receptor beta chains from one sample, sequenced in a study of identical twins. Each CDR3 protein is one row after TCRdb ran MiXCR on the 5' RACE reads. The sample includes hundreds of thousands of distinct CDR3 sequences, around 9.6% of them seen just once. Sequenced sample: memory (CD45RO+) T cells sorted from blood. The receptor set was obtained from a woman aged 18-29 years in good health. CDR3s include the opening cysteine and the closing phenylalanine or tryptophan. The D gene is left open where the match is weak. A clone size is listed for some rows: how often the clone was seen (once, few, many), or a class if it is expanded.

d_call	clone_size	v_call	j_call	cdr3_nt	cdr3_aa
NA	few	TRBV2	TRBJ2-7	TGTGCCATACAGAGGTTCGGCTCCTACGAGCAGTACTTC	CAIQRFGSYEQYF
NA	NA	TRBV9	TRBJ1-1	TGTGCCAGCAGCCTCCTTGGGAGGGGCACTGAAGCTTTCTTT	CASSLLGRGTEAFF
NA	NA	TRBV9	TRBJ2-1	TGTGCCAGCAGCGCGGGACTTTTCGAACAGTTCTTC	CASSAGLFEQFF
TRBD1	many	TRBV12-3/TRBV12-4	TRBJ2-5	TGTGCCAGCAGTTACCGACAGGGCTTCCAAGAGACCCAGTACTTC	CASSYRQGFQETQYF
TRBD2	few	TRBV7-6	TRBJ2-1	TGTGCCAGCAGCTTCCTTAGTGGACTAGCGGGTGGGGGCCGCTCCTACAATGAGCAGTTCTTC	CASSFLSGLAGGGRSYNEQFF
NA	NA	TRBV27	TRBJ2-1	TGTGCCAGCAGTCCCACACTAGCAGCTATTTACAATGAGCAGTTCTTC	CASSPTLAAIYNEQFF
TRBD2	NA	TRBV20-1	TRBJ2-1	TGCAGTGCAGGGACTAGCGGGAGGGTGGGTTACAATGAGCAGTTCTTC	CSAGTSGRVGYNEQFF
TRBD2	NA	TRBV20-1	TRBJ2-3	TGCAGTGCTTCGGGGGGACTAGCTGTCACAGATACGCAGTATTTT	CSASGGLAVTDTQYF
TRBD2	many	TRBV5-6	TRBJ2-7	TGTGCCAGCAGCTTAGGCAGCGGGGCCTACGAGCAGTACTTC	CASSLGSGAYEQYF
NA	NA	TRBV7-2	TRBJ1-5	TGTGCCAGCAGCTTAGTAGCGGGGGGCTCAGGACAGCCCCAGCATTTT	CASSLVAGGSGQPQHF
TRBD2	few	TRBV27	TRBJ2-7	TGTGCCACCAGCCCCCAACTAGCGGGAGTTAAGGAGCAGTACTTC	CATSPQLAGVKEQYF
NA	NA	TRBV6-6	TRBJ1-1	TGTGCCAGCCAGGGGCCGAACACTGAAGCTTTCTTT	CASQGPNTEAFF
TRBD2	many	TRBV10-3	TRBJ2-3	TGTGCCATCAGTGCTAGCGGAGCGACAGATACGCAGTATTTT	CAISASGATDTQYF
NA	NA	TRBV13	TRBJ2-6	TGTGCCAGCAGCTTAGGGAGAGTCGCGAACGGGGCCAACGTCCTGACTTTC	CASSLGRVANGANVLTF
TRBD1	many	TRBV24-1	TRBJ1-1	TGTGCCACCAACTCGGACAGGGGAAATCGGAACACTGAAGCTTTCTTT	CATNSDRGNRNTEAFF
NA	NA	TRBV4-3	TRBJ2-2	TGCGCCAGCAGCCAAGAAGGGGCCACCGGGGAGCTGTTTTTT	CASSQEGATGELFF
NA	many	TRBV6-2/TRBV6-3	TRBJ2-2	TGTGCCAGCAATCCAGGGGACGTGAACACCGGGGAGCTGTTTTTT	CASNPGDVNTGELFF
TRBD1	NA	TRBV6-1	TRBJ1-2	TGTGCCAGCACCAGAGGGGGCGGCTATGGCTACACCTTC	CASTRGGGYGYTF
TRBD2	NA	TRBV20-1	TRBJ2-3	TGCAGTGCTCGGCTAGCGGGGGCCTACACAGATACGCAGTATTTT	CSARLAGAYTDTQYF
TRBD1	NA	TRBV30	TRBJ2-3	TGTGCCTGGGAGGGGACAGTACGGGCAGATACGCAGTATTTT	CAWEGTVRADTQYF
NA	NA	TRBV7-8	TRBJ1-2	TGTGCCAGCAGCCCGACAGTCTATGGCTACACCTTC	CASSPTVYGYTF
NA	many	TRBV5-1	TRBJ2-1	TGCGCCAGCATGTTAATCCCAAGCTCCTACAATGAGCAGTTCTTC	CASMLIPSSYNEQFF
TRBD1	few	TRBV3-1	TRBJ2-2	TGTGCCAGCAGCCAATCGGATGGAAGGGACAGGGGAGCCGGGGAGCTGTTTTTT	CASSQSDGRDRGAGELFF
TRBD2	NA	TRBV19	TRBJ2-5	TGTGCCAGTAGCCGTACCGGGAGGGCCGTGAAGACCCAGTACTTC	CASSRTGRAVKTQYF
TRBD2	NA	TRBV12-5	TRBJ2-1	TGTGCAACTCGACTAGCGGGAGTATTGAATGAGCAGTTCTTC	CATRLAGVLNEQFF
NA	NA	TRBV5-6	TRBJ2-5	TGTGCCAGCAGCTTGGCTACCTATCAAGAGACCCAGTACTTC	CASSLATYQETQYF
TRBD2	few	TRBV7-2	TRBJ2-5	TGTGCCAGCAAGGGACTAGCAGCCCAAGAGACCCAGTACTTC	CASKGLAAQETQYF
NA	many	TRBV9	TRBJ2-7	TGTGCCAGCAGCGTTGAGTCTACCGGGTACGAGCAGTACTTC	CASSVESTGYEQYF
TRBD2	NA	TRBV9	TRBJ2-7	TGTGCCAGCAGCCCCCGGGGGGAGGGGATATACGAGCAGTACTTC	CASSPRGEGIYEQYF
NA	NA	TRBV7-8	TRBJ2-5	TGTGCCAGCAGCTCTTCTTGGCCCCGCCGAGAGACCCAGTACTTC	CASSSSWPRRETQYF
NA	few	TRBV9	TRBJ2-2	TGTGCCAGCACCAAGGCAGCGAACACCGGGGAGCTGTTTTTT	CASTKAANTGELFF
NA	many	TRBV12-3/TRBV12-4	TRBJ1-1	TGTGCCAGCAGTTTCGTCGGATCGAACACTGAAGCTTTCTTT	CASSFVGSNTEAFF
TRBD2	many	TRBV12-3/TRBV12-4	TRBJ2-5	TGTGCCAGCAGTCTCCGTAGCGGGGGCGAGACCCAGTACTTC	CASSLRSGGETQYF
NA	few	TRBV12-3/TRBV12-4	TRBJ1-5	TGTGCCAGCAGTGCCCCTAGGGACACCCATCAGCCCCAGCATTTT	CASSAPRDTHQPQHF
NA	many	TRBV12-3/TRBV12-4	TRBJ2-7	TGTGCCAGCAGTCCCCAGGGGTACGAGCAGTACTTC	CASSPQGYEQYF
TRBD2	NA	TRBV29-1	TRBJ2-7	TGCAGTCAAAGGGTAGCGGGAGGGCCGGCGTCCTCCTACGAGCAGTACTTC	CSQRVAGGPASSYEQYF
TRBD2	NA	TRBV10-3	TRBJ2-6	TGTGCCATCAGTTTGAGCGGGGGGATCTCTGGGGCCAACGTCCTGACTTTC	CAISLSGGISGANVLTF
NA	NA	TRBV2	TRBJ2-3	TGTGCCAGCAGTGTAAAGAATACGCAGTATTTT	CASSVKNTQYF
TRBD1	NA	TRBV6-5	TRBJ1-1	TGTGCCAGCACCACCGGACAGGAGAAAGCTTTCTTT	CASTTGQEKAFF
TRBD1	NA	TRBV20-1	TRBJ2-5	TGCAGTGCCATAGGGACAGGTCATAAGGTGACCCAGTACTTC	CSAIGTGHKVTQYF
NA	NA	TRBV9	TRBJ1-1	TGTGCCAGCAGCGCATTGACAGGCCCTACGGCAGCTTTCTTT	CASSALTGPTAAFF
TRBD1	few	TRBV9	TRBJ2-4	TGTGCCAGCAGCCGCAACTCCGGGACAGGGGGCTCTGTTTCCAAAAACATTCAGTACTTC	CASSRNSGTGGSVSKNIQYF
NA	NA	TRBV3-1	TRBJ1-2	TGTGCCAGCAGCCAAGAGGTGACAGTCTATGGCTACACCTTC	CASSQEVTVYGYTF
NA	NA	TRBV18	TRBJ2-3	TGTGCCAGCTCACGAGCCCCCCCGGATACGCAGTATTTT	CASSRAPPDTQYF
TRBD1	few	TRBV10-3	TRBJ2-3	TGTGCCATCAGCACGGGACAGGGGGATACGCAGTATTTT	CAISTGQGDTQYF
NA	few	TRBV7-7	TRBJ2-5	TGTGCCAGCAGCGTCGGGACTTTAGAGACCCAGTACTTC	CASSVGTLETQYF
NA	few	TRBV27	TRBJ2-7	TGTGCCAGCAGTTTAGAGGGGGCGGGGTTCTACGAGCAGTACTTC	CASSLEGAGFYEQYF
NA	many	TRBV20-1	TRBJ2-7	TGCAGTGCTGAGGTCCTAAGTGGCGAGCAGTACTTC	CSAEVLSGEQYF